The text below deals with one TCR beta chain. Antigen: not known. This sample was taken from a study of T cell responses to AZD1222 COVID-19 vaccine. General observations from the study: Only six people who got AZD1222 tested seropositive at baseline.

V lost 2 bases, J lost 2 bases, and 11 bases lay in between. The CDR3 is 15 amino acids. Germline lookup yields CDR1 MNHEY and CDR2 SMNVEV (reference sequence). The assay was immunoSEQ multiplex PCR, and TCRdb's table has in-frame clones only and misses some. The profile shows tens of thousands of clones, roughly 87% of them singletons. The genes are TRBV27 and TRBJ2-3; D might be TRBD1 (7 bases). The TCR comes from an adult in good health. Sequences were derived from peripheral blood, sampled on day 0 of AZD1222 vaccination. CDR3 coding DNA: TGTGCCAGCAGTTTAGCGGGACAGTTCACAGATACGCAGTATTTT. Protein: CASSLAGQFTDTQYF.